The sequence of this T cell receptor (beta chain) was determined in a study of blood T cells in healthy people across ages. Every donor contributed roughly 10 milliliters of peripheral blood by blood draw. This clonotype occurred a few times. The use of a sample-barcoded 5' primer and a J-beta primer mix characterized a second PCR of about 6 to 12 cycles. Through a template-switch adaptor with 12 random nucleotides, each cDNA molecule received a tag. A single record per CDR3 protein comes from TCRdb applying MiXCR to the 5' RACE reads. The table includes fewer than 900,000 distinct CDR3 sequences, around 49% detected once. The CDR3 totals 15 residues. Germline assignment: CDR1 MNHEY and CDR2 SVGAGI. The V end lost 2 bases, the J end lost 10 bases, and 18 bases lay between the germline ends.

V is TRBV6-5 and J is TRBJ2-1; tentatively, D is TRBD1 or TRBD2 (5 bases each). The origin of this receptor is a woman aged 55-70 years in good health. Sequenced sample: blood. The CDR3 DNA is TGTGCCAGCAGTTACGGAACAAGTCCGAGGGACGAGCAGTTCTTC. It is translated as CASSYGTSPRDEQFF.